What follows are 3 T cell receptor beta chains derived from one specimen sequenced in a study of identical twins. TCRdb re-called the 5' RACE reads with MiXCR, one entry per CDR3 protein. The sample yields fewer than 550,000 distinct CDR3 sequences, approximately 16% seen once. This sample also appeared in a second study, on yellow fever vaccine responses in identical twins.

The sequenced sample consisted of CD4+ T cells sorted from blood. The receptors come from a woman aged 18-29 years in good health.

This clonotype has more than one count but fewer than ten. The chain links TRBV18 to TRBJ2-2, with D unresolved. Between the trimmed V and J ends, which lost 0 bases and 3 bases, there was a span of 11 bases. The CDR3 extends over 16 amino acids. CDR1 is KGHSH, CDR2 LQKENI, per germline. In DNA form, the CDR3 reads TGTGCCAGCTCACCACCGGGCGGCCCCTACACCGGGGAGCTGTTTTTT. This translates into CASSPPGGPYTGELFF.

In its sample, this clonotype was seen a few times. The rearrangement links TRBV11-1 to TRBJ1-2, with 12 bases aligning to TRBD1. Germline lookup yields CDR1 SGHAT and CDR2 FQDESV (reference sequence). This CDR3 has 19 amino acids. V dropped 1 base and J dropped 7; count of bases not matched to a gene: 16. CDR3: CASSLVWGLPGQGASGYTF. CDR3 nucleotide sequence: TGTGCCAGCAGCTTAGTGTGGGGCCTTCCGGGACAGGGGGCTTCTGGCTACACCTTC.

V usage is TRBV3-1 and J usage is TRBJ2-7, with D possibly matching TRBD2 (5 bases). V dropped 1 base and J dropped 4 bases, with 11 bases sitting between them. CDR1 is LGHDT, CDR2 YNNKEL, per germline (reference sequence). The CDR3 runs 14 residues. The CDR3 DNA follows: TGTGCCAGCAGCCAAGGAGGGAGAGGTTACGAGCAGTACTTC. Residues: CASSQGGRGYEQYF.